The 21 T cell receptor beta chains below all came from one sample that was sequenced in a study of blood T cell repertoires in COVID-19. The data were produced by immunoSEQ multiplex PCR, yet TCRdb's version contains in-frame clones alone and is incomplete. The table lists hundreds of thousands of clones, about 85% of them singletons. The sequenced material came from peripheral blood. The receptors stem from a woman between 18 and 30 years old who had recovered from COVID-19.

The chain couples TRBV5-1 to TRBJ1-2, with a possible D match to TRBD1 (6 bases). This CDR3 has 14 amino acids. Germline assignment: CDR1 SGHRS and CDR2 YFSETQ. The ends were cut back, 0 bases at V and 9 bases at J, with 15 bases in the middle. CDR3 bases: TGCGCCAGCAGCTTGGCCGTTGGACAGAGCCGCTACACCTTC. It is translated as CASSLAVGQSRYTF.

The genes are TRBV6-4 and TRBJ2-2, with TRBD2 matching 8 bases. Germline V gives CDR1 MRHNA, CDR2 SNTAGT. The CDR3 is 14 residues long. J was trimmed by 3 bases and V by 3 bases; bases with no gene match: 0. CDR3 nucleotides: TGTGCCAGCAGTGAAGCGGGAGACACCGGGGAGCTGTTTTTT. Protein product: CASSEAGDTGELFF.

J is TRBJ1-4 and V is TRBV4-1; 9 nucleotides agree with TRBD1. The V gene's germline CDR1 is MGHRA and CDR2 YSYEKL. There are 16 residues in the CDR3. V lost 3 bases, J lost 7 bases, and 9 bases stayed unmatched. This CDR3 is CASSHGPGQGGEKLFF. The CDR3 region has the DNA TGCGCCAGCAGCCACGGACCGGGACAGGGAGGTGAAAAACTGTTTTTT.

The chain couples TRBV3-1 (or the pseudogene TRBV3-2) to TRBJ1-1, with D possibly TRBD1 on 5 matching bases. The CDR3 covers 14 residues. CDR1 and CDR2 (germline): LGHDT, YNNKEL (reference sequence). The V end was cut by 4 bases, the J end by 3 bases, with 12 bases between. CDR3 residues: CASSRRDSYTEAFF. The CDR3, as DNA: TGTGCCAGCAGCCGCCGGGACTCTTACACTGAAGCTTTCTTT.

This chain uses TRBV29-1 with TRBJ1-1; weak D call: TRBD1 (5 bases). There are 12 residues in the CDR3. V lost 2 bases, J lost 5 bases, and 9 bases lay in between. CDR1 is SQVTM, CDR2 ANQGSEA, per germline. CDR3 sequence (DNA): TGCAGCGTTGAACTGGGGGGTACTGAAGCTTTCTTT. It encodes CSVELGGTEAFF.

The CDR3 is CATSRFSGEQPQHF. The CDR3 DNA sequence: TGTGCCACCAGCAGATTCTCAGGGGAGCAGCCCCAGCATTTT. The gene calls are TRBV15 and TRBJ1-5; D is perhaps TRBD1 (6 bases). Germline values: CDR1 LNHNV, CDR2 YYDKDF (reference sequence). Trimming took 2 bases from V and 7 from J, leaving 12 bases between them. The CDR3 runs to 14 residues.

This chain uses TRBV30 with TRBJ2-7; 8 nucleotides align to TRBD2. The CDR3 is made up of 11 amino acids. CDR1 is GTSNPN and CDR2 is SVGIG in the germline V gene (reference sequence). The CDR3 loop reads CAVAGSYEQYF. DNA for the CDR3: TGTGCTGTAGCGGGATCCTACGAGCAGTACTTC.

This chain links TRBV29-1 with TRBJ2-2; 8 positions match TRBD2. Germline loops: CDR1 SQVTM, CDR2 ANQGSEA. V was pared by 8 bases and J by 3 bases, with 8 bases of the junction left unmatched. CDR3 length: 14 residues. The DNA for the CDR3 is TGCAGCACAGCCGGGACTAGGGACACCGGGGAGCTGTTTTTT. It is translated as CSTAGTRDTGELFF.

The genes are TRBV4-2 and TRBJ2-6; 8 bases match TRBD1. Germline CDR1 is LGHNA and CDR2 is YNFKEQ. V lost 0 bases, J lost 0 bases, and 7 bases stayed unmatched. This CDR3 has 19 amino acids. The CDR3 reads CASSQDPGQAFSGANVLTF. In DNA, the CDR3 is TGTGCCAGCAGCCAAGATCCGGGACAGGCCTTCTCTGGGGCCAACGTCCTGACTTTC.

This rearrangement joins TRBV11-2 to TRBJ2-7; 10 positions agree with TRBD2. Germline trimming cut 5 bases from V and 1 base from J; bases unmatched to any gene: 14. The CDR3 is made up of 18 amino acids. From germline, CDR1 is SGHAT and CDR2 FQNNGV. Written as DNA, the CDR3 is TGTGCCAGCAGCGGCGGGACTAGCGACACTCTTCTTTCCTACGAGCAGTACTTC. Its translation is CASSGGTSDTLLSYEQYF.

The V gene is TRBV29-1, the J gene TRBJ2-3; no clear D. Germline V gene data show CDR1 as SQVTM and CDR2 as ANQGSEA. The CDR3 extends over 13 amino acids. V lost 3 bases and J 0 bases, leaving 7 bases between the germline ends. The CDR3 protein is CSVDTTSTDTQYF. CDR3 nucleotides: TGCAGCGTTGACACTACTAGCACAGATACGCAGTATTTT.

The chain recombines TRBV7-2 with TRBJ1-5, with 7 positions matching TRBD1. The CDR3 is 15 residues long. CDR1 SGHTA and CDR2 FQGNSA come from the germline V gene. Trimming took 5 bases from V and 0 from J; bases not matched to a gene: 4. CDR3 region: CASSAGQYSNQPQHF. CDR3 DNA sequence: TGTGCCAGCAGCGCGGGACAGTATAGCAATCAGCCCCAGCATTTT. The variable domain in full, completed from reference TRBV7-2 and TRBJ1-5, reads GAGVSQSPSNKVTEKGKDVELRCDPISGHTALYWYRQSLGQGLEFLIYFQGNSAPDKSGLPSDRFSAERTGGSVSTLTIQRTQQEDSAVYLCASSAGQYSNQPQHFGDGTRLSIL.

The chain's CDR3 is CASSHLQGVNYGYTF. The DNA of the CDR3 is TGCGCCAGCAGCCACCTCCAGGGCGTGAACTATGGCTACACCTTC. V and J are TRBV5-1 and TRBJ1-2, with D possibly TRBD1 on 5 matching bases. CDR1 and CDR2 (germline): SGHRS, YFSETQ. The CDR3 has 15 amino acids. V was trimmed by 4 bases and J by 2 bases, leaving 15 bases between them.

The chain employs TRBV7-6 and TRBJ2-5, with TRBD1 matching 7 bases. The V segment lost 4 bases and the J segment 5 bases; nucleotides outside the gene matches: 7. Germline values: CDR1 SGHVS, CDR2 FNYEAQ. There are 14 residues in the CDR3. CDR3 protein: CASSSTGVGETQYF. CDR3 DNA sequence: TGTGCCAGCAGCTCTACAGGGGTGGGGGAGACCCAGTACTTC.

The chain has TRBV12-3 or TRBV12-4 and TRBJ2-7; D is possibly TRBD2 (5 bases). The V end lost 0 bases, the J end lost 2 bases, and 5 bases lay between the germline ends. The CDR3 totals 13 residues. In DNA form, the CDR3 reads TGTGCCAGCAGTTTAGCAGCGGCCTACGAGCAGTACTTC. Translation: CASSLAAAYEQYF.

This clone was detected only a few times. DNA of the CDR3: TGTGCCAGCAGCCCTACGAGGGACACTGAAGCTTTCTTT. Encoded protein: CASSPTRDTEAFF. The rearrangement joins TRBV11-3 to TRBJ1-1; D not resolved. Trimming pared 5 bases from V and 3 bases from J, leaving 10 bases between. The CDR3 is 13 amino acids. Germline V gene sequence: CDR1 SGHNT, CDR2 YENEEA.

V is TRBV7-2 and J is TRBJ2-7; 7 positions match TRBD2. From germline, CDR1 is SGHTA and CDR2 FQGNSA. The CDR3 totals 15 residues. The V segment lost 0 bases and the J segment 10 bases; nucleotides outside the gene matches: 12. CDR3 in amino acids: CASSLARSAAGKQYF. The CDR3 DNA is TGTGCCAGCAGCTTAGCGCGAAGTGCAGCGGGAAAACAGTACTTC.

The chain carries TRBV28 and TRBJ2-1, with 8 bases lining up with TRBD2. This CDR3 spans 14 amino acids. Germline V gene sequence: CDR1 MDHEN, CDR2 SYDVKM. J lost 0 bases, V lost 9 bases, and 4 bases had no gene match. The CDR3 loop is CASNSGSSYNEQFF. The CDR3 bases are TGTGCCAGTAACAGCGGGAGCTCCTACAATGAGCAGTTCTTC.

The V and J genes are TRBV24-1 and TRBJ2-7, with 7 bases lining up with TRBD1. The CDR3 runs 14 residues. With V trimmed by 4 bases and J by 7 bases, 9 bases remained unmatched. The germline gives CDR1 KGHDR, CDR2 SFDVKD. CDR3 nucleotides: TGTGCCACCAGTGAGACCACAGGGGTGAGGGAGCAGTACTTC. Its translation: CATSETTGVREQYF.

This chain links TRBV28 with TRBJ2-7; 9 nucleotides match TRBD2. Trimming at V came to 2 bases and at J to 5 bases, leaving 7 bases not matched to a gene. Germline-derived CDR1 and CDR2 are MDHEN and SYDVKM. This CDR3 region has 15 residues. CDR3 DNA: TGTGCCAGCAGTTTAGGTGCGGGAGGGCCCCACGAGCAGTACTTC. Its protein product is CASSLGAGGPHEQYF.

This clone turned up a few times. The chain uses TRBV14 and TRBJ2-5, with 9 positions matching TRBD2. Germline V gene data show CDR1 as SGHDN and CDR2 as FVKESK. This CDR3 has 15 residues. V dropped 3 bases and J dropped 2; count of bases not matched to a gene: 4. The CDR3 DNA follows: TGTGCCAGCAGCCAGATGACTAGCGGACAAGAGACCCAGTACTTC. Translation gives CASSQMTSGQETQYF.